The sequence of this T cell receptor beta chain was determined in a study of blood T cell repertoires in COVID-19. The overall study: The United States, Italy and Spain were the sources of the acute and convalescent COVID-19 samples. Sources were T cells, B-cell-depleted T cells, or PBMCs; the material itself was cDNA or gDNA.

Source study methods: The assay estimated nucleated cells by amplifying reference gene primers. Here immunoSEQ multiplex PCR was the method, and the copy in TCRdb shows in-frame clones only, minus some. V, J and clone size are taken as reported in that table, and D and trimming were inferred from the DNA itself. The repertoire holds about 220,000 clones, approximately 85% seen once, with about 4.8% in the top ten. The J segment lost 6 bases and the V segment lost 3 bases, leaving 4 bases of the junction unmatched. CDR3 length: 14 residues. Per the germline V gene, CDR1 is SGHAT and CDR2 is FQNNGV. Seattle enrolled patients during active infection and tracked them longitudinally.

V usage is TRBV11-2 and J usage is TRBJ1-4; 7 bases fit TRBD1. The sequence came from a woman aged 70-85 years with COVID-19, enrolled during active disease. Sample: peripheral blood. DNA of the CDR3: TGTGCCAGCAGCTTGAGGACAGGCTATGAAAAACTGTTTTTT. Protein sequence: CASSLRTGYEKLFF.